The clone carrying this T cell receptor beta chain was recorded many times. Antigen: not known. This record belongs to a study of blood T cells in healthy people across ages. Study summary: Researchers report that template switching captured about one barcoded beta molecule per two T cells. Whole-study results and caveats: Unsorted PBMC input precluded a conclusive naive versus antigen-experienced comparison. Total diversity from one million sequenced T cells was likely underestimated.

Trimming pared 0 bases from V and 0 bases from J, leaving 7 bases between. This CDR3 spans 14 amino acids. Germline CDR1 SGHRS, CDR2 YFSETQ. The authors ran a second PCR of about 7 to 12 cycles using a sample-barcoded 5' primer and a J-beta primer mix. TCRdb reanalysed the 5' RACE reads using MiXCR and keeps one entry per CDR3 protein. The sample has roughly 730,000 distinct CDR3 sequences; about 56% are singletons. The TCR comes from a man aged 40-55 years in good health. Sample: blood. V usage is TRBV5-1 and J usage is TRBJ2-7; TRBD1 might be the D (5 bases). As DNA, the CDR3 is TGCGCCAGCAGCTTGGACAGGAGCTCCTACGAGCAGTACTTC. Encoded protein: CASSLDRSSYEQYF.